This section outlines one TCR beta chain sequence together with its context. This clonotype was picked up a small number of times. Its cognate antigen has yet to be identified. No much larger clone exists at a distance of one base, and base qualities are not known. Reading the germline V gene gives CDR1 SGHAT and CDR2 FQNNGV. Trimmed from V: 4 bases; trimmed from J: 7 bases; junction bases lacking a gene match: 14. Including cysteine and phenylalanine, the CDR3 has 16 amino acids. Only the CDR3 DNA is retained, 48 bases long and in frame from the first base. Libraries were made using PCR. The instrument given in TCRdb is Illumina HiSeq 2500. TCR libraries were prepared with molecular barcoding, using unique molecular identifiers to normalize TCRbeta repertoire quantification. Clones were called with MiXCR by TCRdb after fastp trimmed the public reads at Q25, and only in-frame beta chains were retained. For every CDR3 protein sequence, its rows merge into one entry that carries the most common genes and DNA. Within this sample are approximately 400,000 distinct CDR3 sequences, with roughly 17% of them counted one time only. Of the sample, 25% to 30% is held by the ten largest clones.

This entry belongs to a study of T-cell reconstitution after alpha-beta-depleted transplantation in children listed by TCRdb under 2016. For the wider study: The study quantitatively tracked T-cell immune reconstitution after TCRalphabeta/CD19-depleted allogeneic hematopoietic cell transplantation in children using TCR repertoire profiling.

What the work shows at the level of the full study, not this receptor alone: Apparently early alphabetaT-cell count recovery about two months after transplant reportedly relied on only several hundred rapidly expanded clones derived from non-depleted graft cells. In some patients, the high TCRbeta diversity seen at day 60 was put down to recipient T cells and intrathymic progenitors that had survived conditioning. The frequencies of hyperexpanded clones fell over the following months, and after one year, T-cell counts and TCRbeta diversity were mostly attributed to newly produced T cells.

Read against the paper, the sample's treatment or condition label means: allogeneic hematopoietic cell transplantation with graft depleted of TCRalphabeta T cells and CD19 B cells. The children who served as transplant recipients had been given grafts of TCRalphabeta/CD19-depleted allogeneic hematopoietic cells. The sequence was collected from a boy younger than two who had a stem cell transplant for Wiskott-Aldrich syndrome, so the T cells may come from the graft donor. The sample consisted of PBMCs, mostly from graft donor cells, taken 360 days after TCRalphabeta/CD19-depleted stem cell transplant. The receptor chain draws on TRBV11-2 and TRBJ2-5; TRBD2 fits 8 bases in the junction. The nucleotide sequence reads as follows: TGTGCCAGCAGCTCCATAAGAATCGGGACTAGAGGGACCCAGTACTTC. Translated, this gives CASSSIRIGTRGTQYF.